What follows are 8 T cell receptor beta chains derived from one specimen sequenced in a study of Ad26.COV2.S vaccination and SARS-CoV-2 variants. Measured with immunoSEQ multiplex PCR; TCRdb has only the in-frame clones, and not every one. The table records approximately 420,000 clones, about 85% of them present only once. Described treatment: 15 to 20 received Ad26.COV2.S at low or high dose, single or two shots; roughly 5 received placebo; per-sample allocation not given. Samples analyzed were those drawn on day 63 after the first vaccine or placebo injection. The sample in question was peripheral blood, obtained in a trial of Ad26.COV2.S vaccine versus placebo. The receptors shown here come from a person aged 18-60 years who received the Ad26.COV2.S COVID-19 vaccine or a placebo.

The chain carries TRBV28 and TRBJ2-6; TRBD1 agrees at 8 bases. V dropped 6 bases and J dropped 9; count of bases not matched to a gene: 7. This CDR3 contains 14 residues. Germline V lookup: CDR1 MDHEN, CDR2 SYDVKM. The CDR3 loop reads CASRETGDVNVLTF. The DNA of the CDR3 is TGTGCCAGCAGAGAGACAGGGGATGTCAACGTCCTGACTTTC.

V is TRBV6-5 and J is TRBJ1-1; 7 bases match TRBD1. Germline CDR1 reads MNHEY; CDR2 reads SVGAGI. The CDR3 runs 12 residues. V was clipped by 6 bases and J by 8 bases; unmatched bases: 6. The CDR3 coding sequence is TGTGCCAGCAGGCTTCAGGGGGGGGAAGCTTTCTTT. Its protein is CASRLQGGEAFF.

CDR3 amino acids: CASSFHTARDQPQHF. The CDR3 bases are TGTGCCAGCAGCTTCCACACTGCGAGGGATCAGCCCCAGCATTTT. J is TRBJ1-5 and V is TRBV7-2; no definite D call. The CDR3 is 15 residues long. V lost 3 bases, J lost 5 bases, and 14 bases lay in between. Germline V gives CDR1 SGHTA, CDR2 FQGNSA. Full variable domain (missing parts from reference TRBV7-2 and TRBJ1-5): GAGVSQSPSNKVTEKGKDVELRCDPISGHTALYWYRQSLGQGLEFLIYFQGNSAPDKSGLPSDRFSAERTGGSVSTLTIQRTQQEDSAVYLCASSFHTARDQPQHFGDGTRLSIL.

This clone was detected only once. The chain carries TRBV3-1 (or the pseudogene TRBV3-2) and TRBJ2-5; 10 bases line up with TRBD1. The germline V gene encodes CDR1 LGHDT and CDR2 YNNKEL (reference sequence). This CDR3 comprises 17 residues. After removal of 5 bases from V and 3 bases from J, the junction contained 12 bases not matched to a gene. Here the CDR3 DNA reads TGTGCCAGCAGCACCGGAACCGGGACAGGGGAGGAAGAGACCCAGTACTTC. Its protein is CASSTGTGTGEEETQYF.

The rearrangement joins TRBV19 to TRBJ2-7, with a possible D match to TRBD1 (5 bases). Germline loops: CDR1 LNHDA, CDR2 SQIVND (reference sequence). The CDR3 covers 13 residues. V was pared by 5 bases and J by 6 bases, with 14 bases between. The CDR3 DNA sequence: TGTGCCAGTAGTGCCAGGGCTCTGGCCGAGCAGTACTTC. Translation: CASSARALAEQYF.

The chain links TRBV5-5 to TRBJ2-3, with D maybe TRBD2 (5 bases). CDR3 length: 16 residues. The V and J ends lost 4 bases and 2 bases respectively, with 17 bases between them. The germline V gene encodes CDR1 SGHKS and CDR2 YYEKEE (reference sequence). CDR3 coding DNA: TGTGCCAGCAGCGTAGCTCCGGGGTCTCACACAGATACGCAGTATTTT. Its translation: CASSVAPGSHTDTQYF.

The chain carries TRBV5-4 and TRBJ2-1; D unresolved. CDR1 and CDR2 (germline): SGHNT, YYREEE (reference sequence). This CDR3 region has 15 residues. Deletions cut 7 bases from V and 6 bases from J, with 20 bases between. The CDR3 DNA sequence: TGTGCCAGCCACCCCCGAGACCTTAGTTCCAATGAGCAGTTCTTC. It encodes CASHPRDLSSNEQFF.

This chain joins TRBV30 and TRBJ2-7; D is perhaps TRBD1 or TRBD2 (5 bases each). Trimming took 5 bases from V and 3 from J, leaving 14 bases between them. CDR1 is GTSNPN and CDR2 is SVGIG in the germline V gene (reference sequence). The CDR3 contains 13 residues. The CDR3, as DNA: TGTGCCTGGGCTTCGGGGCCCTTCTACGAGCAGTACTTC. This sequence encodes CAWASGPFYEQYF.